This TCR beta chain is drawn from a study of blood T cell repertoires in COVID-19. Overall study context: T cells, B-cell-depleted T cells, or PBMCs provided the cDNA or gDNA that served as material.

Germline CDR1 reads MNHEY; CDR2 reads SVGAGI. The CDR3 length is 14 residues. Unmatched junction bases numbered 9, after V lost 6 bases and J lost 5 bases. Authors' data handling: For nucleated cells, counts were estimated from reference gene primer amplification. Generated by immunoSEQ multiplex PCR, the TCRdb table keeps only in-frame clones and is missing some. V, J and clone size are those of that table, while D and trimming were read from the DNA. The sample has about 97,000 clones, about 91% seen once. J is TRBJ2-5 and V is TRBV6-5, with 7 bases identical to TRBD1. The source of this sequence is a man aged 18 to 29 with acute or convalescent COVID-19. Source material: peripheral blood. The CDR3 region is CASRLDRARETQYF. For the CDR3, the DNA is TGTGCCAGCAGGTTAGACAGGGCCAGGGAGACCCAGTACTTC.